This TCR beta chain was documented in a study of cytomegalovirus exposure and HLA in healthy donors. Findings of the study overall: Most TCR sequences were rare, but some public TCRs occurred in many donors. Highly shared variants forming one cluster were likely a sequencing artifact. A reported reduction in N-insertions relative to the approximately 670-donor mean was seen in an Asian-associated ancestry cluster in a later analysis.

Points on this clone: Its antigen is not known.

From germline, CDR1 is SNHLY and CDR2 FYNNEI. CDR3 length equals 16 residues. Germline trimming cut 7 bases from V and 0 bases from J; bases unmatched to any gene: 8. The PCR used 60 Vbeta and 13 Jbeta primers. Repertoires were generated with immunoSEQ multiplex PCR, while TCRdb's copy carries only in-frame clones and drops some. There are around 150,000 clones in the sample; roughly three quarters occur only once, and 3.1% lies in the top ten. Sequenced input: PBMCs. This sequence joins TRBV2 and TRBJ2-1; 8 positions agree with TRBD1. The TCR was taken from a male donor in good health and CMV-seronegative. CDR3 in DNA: TGTGCCAGCACCCAGGGGGCTCATACCTCCTACAATGAGCAGTTCTTC. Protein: CASTQGAHTSYNEQFF.